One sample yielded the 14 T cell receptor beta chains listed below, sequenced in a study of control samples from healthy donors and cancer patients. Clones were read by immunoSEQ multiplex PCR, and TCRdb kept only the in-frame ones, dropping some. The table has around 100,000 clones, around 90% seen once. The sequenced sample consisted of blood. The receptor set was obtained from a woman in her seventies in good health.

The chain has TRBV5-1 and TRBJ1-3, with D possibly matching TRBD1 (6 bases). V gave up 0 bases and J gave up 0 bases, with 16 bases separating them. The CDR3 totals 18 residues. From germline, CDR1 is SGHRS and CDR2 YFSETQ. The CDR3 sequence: CASSLGGNTGTSGNTIYF. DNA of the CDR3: TGCGCCAGCAGCTTGGGGGGTAATACAGGGACCTCTGGAAACACCATATATTTT.

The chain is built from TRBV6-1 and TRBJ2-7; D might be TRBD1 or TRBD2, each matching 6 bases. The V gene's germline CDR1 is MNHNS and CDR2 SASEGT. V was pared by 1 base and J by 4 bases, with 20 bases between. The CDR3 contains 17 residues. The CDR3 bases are TGTGCCAGCAGTGAAGTTCCCGCCAGGGGACTGAGGTACGAGCAGTACTTC. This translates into CASSEVPARGLRYEQYF.

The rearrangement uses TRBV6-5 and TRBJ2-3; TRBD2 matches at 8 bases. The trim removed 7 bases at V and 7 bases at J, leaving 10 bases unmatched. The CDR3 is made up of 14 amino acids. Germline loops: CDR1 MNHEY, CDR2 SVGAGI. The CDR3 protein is CASTGRDYENTQYF. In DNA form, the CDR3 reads TGTGCCAGCACCGGGAGGGACTACGAAAATACGCAGTATTTT.

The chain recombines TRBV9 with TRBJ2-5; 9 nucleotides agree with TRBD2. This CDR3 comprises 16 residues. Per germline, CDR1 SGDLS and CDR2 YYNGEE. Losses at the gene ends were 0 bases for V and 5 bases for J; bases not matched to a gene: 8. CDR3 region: CASSVGGGGASETQYF. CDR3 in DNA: TGTGCCAGCAGCGTAGGAGGCGGGGGGGCGAGCGAGACCCAGTACTTC.

This chain's CDR3 is CASSGGNTEAFF. CDR3 nucleotides: TGCGCCAGCAGTGGAGGAAACACTGAAGCTTTCTTT. The rearrangement joins TRBV10-2 to TRBJ1-1; D gene ambiguous. Trimming cost V 4 bases and J 2 bases, with 5 bases left between them. This CDR3 is built from 12 residues. The germline gives CDR1 WSHSY, CDR2 SAAADI.

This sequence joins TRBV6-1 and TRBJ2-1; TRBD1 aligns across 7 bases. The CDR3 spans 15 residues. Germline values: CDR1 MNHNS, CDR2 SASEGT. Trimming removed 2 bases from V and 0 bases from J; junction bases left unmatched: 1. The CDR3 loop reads CASSERDSSYNEQFF. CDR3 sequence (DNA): TGTGCCAGCAGTGAAAGGGACAGCTCCTACAATGAGCAGTTCTTC.

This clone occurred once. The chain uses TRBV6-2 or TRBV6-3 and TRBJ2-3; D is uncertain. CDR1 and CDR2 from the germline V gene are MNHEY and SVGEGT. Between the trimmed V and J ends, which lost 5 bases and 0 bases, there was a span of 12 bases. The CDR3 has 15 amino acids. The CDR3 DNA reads TGTGCCAGCAGTCTCCTAGGAGCTAGCACAGATACGCAGTATTTT. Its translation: CASSLLGASTDTQYF.

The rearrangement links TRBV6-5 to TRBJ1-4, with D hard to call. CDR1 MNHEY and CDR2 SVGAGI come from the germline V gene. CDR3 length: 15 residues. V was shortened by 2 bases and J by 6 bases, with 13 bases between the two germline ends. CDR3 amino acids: CASSYMGRRDEKLFF. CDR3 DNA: TGTGCCAGCAGTTACATGGGAAGAAGGGATGAAAAACTGTTTTTT.

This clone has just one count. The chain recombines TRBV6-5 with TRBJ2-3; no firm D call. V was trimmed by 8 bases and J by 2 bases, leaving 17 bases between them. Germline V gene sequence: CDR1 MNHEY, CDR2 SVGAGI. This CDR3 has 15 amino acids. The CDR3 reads CASGPRSGYTDTQYF. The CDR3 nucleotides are TGTGCCAGCGGCCCTAGGTCAGGCTACACAGATACGCAGTATTTT.

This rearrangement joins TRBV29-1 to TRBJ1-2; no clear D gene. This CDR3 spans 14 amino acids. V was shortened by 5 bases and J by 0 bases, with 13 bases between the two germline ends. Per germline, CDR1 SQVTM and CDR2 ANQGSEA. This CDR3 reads CSVREYSTNYGYTF. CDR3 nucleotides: TGCAGCGTTAGGGAGTACTCCACTAACTATGGCTACACCTTC.

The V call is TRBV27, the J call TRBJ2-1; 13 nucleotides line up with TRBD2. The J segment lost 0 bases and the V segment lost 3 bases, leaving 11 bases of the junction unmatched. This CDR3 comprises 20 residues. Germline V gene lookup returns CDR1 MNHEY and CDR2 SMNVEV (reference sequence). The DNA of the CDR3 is TGTGCCAGCAGTTTTAGACTAGCGGGGGGCATTCCAAGCTCCTACAATGAGCAGTTCTTC. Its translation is CASSFRLAGGIPSSYNEQFF.

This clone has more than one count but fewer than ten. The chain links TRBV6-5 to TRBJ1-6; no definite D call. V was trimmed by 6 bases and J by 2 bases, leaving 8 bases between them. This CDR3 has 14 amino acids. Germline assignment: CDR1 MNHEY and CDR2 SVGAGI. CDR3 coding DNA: TGTGCCAGCAGGGAGAACACCTATAATTCACCCCTCCACTTT. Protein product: CASRENTYNSPLHF.

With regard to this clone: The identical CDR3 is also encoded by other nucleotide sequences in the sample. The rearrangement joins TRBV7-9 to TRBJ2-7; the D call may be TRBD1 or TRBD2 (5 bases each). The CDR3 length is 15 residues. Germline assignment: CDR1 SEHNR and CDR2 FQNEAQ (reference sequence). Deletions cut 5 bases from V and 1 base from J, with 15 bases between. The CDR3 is CASSRGPDPSYEQYF. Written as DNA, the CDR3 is TGTGCCAGCAGCCGGGGACCTGACCCTTCCTACGAGCAGTACTTC.

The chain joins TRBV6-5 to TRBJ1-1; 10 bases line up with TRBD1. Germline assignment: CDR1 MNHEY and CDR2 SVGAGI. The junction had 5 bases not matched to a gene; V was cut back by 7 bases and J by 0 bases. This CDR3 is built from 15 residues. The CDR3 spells CASTLTGGLNTEAFF. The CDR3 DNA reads TGTGCCAGCACGTTGACAGGGGGCTTGAACACTGAAGCTTTCTTT.